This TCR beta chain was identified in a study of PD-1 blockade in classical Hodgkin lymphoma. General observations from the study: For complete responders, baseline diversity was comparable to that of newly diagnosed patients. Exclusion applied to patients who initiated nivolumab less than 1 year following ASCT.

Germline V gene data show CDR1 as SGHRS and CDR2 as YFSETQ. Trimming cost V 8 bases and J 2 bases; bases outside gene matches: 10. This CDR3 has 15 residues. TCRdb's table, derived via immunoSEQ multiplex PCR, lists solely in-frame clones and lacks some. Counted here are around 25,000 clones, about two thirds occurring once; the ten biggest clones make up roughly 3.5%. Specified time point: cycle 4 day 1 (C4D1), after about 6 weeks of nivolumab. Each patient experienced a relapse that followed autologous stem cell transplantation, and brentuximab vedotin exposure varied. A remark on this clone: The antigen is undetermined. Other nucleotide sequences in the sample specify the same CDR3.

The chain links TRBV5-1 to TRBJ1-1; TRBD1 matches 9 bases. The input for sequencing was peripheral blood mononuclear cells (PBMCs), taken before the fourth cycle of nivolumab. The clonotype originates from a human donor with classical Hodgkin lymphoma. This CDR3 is CASSFPDRGNTEAFF. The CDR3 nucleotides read TGCGCCAGTTCCTTCCCGGACAGGGGAAACACTGAAGCTTTCTTT.